These 13 T cell receptor beta chains came from one sample sequenced in a study of shared T cell receptors in the human thymus. The repertoire was sequenced with immunoSEQ multiplex PCR; TCRdb's copy has only in-frame clones and lacks some. The repertoire consists of 500,000 to 750,000 clones, with 88% occurring once and the leading ten covering over 0.008%. These records were also assigned to another study, of human thymus T cells.

Specimen: thymocytes. These receptors were collected from a boy under two years old with a congenital heart defect.

The chain uses TRBV2 and TRBJ1-4; 8 bases match TRBD1. In germline, CDR1 is SNHLY, CDR2 FYNNEI. With 6 bases clipped from V and 3 bases from J, the junction kept 6 bases outside the gene matches. This CDR3 spans 15 amino acids. As DNA, the CDR3 is TGTGCCAGCAGGGGCAGGACAGGGTCTAATGAAAAACTGTTTTTT. Translating it yields CASRGRTGSNEKLFF.

The chain is built from TRBV30 and TRBJ2-1, with a tentative D call TRBD2 (5 bases). CDR1 is GTSNPN and CDR2 is SVGIG in the germline V gene (reference sequence). The length of the CDR3 is 10 residues. The V end lost 4 bases, the J end lost 10 bases, and 8 bases lay between the germline ends. The CDR3 DNA reads as TGTGCCTGGAATGAGGGAGAGCAGTTCTTC. Encoded protein: CAWNEGEQFF.

The chain couples TRBV15 to TRBJ1-2, with TRBD1 as a possible D gene (6 bases). Germline V gene data show CDR1 as LNHNV and CDR2 as YYDKDF (reference sequence). The V end lost 0 bases, the J end lost 2 bases, and 7 bases lay between the germline ends. The CDR3 extends over 14 amino acids. CDR3 coding DNA: TGTGCCACCAGCAGAGAGGACAGCAACTATGGCTACACCTTC. As protein: CATSREDSNYGYTF.

This clone appeared a single time. This chain uses TRBV15 with TRBJ2-3; 7 bases match TRBD2. CDR1 LNHNV and CDR2 YYDKDF come from the germline V gene (reference sequence). V lost 3 bases, J lost 2 bases, and 14 bases stayed unmatched. This CDR3 has 18 residues. Written as DNA, the CDR3 is TGTGCCACCAGCAGTGTGGTGGATTACGGGAGGTACACAGATACGCAGTATTTT. Amino acids: CATSSVVDYGRYTDTQYF.

V gene TRBV5-1 combines with J gene TRBJ1-1; perhaps TRBD1 as D (6 bases). Per the germline V gene, CDR1 is SGHRS and CDR2 is YFSETQ. The CDR3 length is 20 residues. Trimming shortened V by 0 bases and J by 0 bases, and 24 bases separated the two germline ends. The DNA of the CDR3 is TGCGCCAGCAGCTTGGTACGCTGCTCCAATCCGACAGGAATGAACACTGAAGCTTTCTTT. It specifies CASSLVRCSNPTGMNTEAFF.

The chain carries TRBV10-3 and TRBJ2-2; possibly TRBD2 for D (6 bases). The CDR3 has 15 amino acids. V was pared by 10 bases and J by 0 bases, with 15 bases between. Germline V lookup: CDR1 ENHRY, CDR2 SYGVKD. The CDR3 coding sequence is TGTGCCACTCACCGGGGGACCTCGAACACCGGGGAGCTGTTTTTT. This sequence encodes CATHRGTSNTGELFF.

This clone has just a few counts. This chain links TRBV14 with TRBJ2-7; 8 nucleotides align to TRBD2. There are 16 residues in the CDR3. The junction had 7 bases not matched to a gene; V was cut back by 1 base and J by 2 bases. CDR1 is SGHDN, CDR2 FVKESK, per germline. The CDR3 DNA sequence: TGTGCCAGCAGCCAAGTCGAGCGGGGGTCAACCTACGAGCAGTACTTC. It yields the protein CASSQVERGSTYEQYF.

With respect to this clone: At one end the junction does not follow the germline gene, possibly because of a read error. The V call is TRBV7-7, the J call TRBJ2-3; D remains ambiguous. The CDR3 contains 14 residues. Germline V gene lookup returns CDR1 SSHAT and CDR2 FNYEAQ (reference sequence). This CDR3 reads CASSLSPGTDTQYF. As DNA, the CDR3 is TGTGCTAGCAGCCTGAGTCCGGGCACAGATACGCAGTATTTT.

This chain connects TRBV5-4 to TRBJ2-1, with D maybe TRBD2 (6 bases). The germline V gene encodes CDR1 SGHNT and CDR2 YYREEE (reference sequence). The CDR3 has 17 amino acids. Trimming took off 4 bases at V and 0 bases at J, with 17 bases between the two ends. CDR3 bases: TGTGCCAGCAGCCCCCACGCTCGCGGGAACTCCTACAATGAGCAGTTCTTC. Amino acids: CASSPHARGNSYNEQFF.

V and J are TRBV5-1 and TRBJ1-1, with D perhaps TRBD1 (5 bases). The CDR3 extends over 14 amino acids. Germline CDR1 reads SGHRS; CDR2 reads YFSETQ. Deletions cut 7 bases from V and 5 bases from J, with 18 bases between. CDR3 residues: CASQYEGRGTEAFF. Here the CDR3 DNA reads TGCGCCAGCCAATACGAGGGGCGGGGAACTGAAGCTTTCTTT.

This clone was found once. This chain links TRBV19 with TRBJ2-1; 7 bases agree with TRBD1. CDR3 length equals 15 residues. The V and J ends lost 4 bases and 9 bases, in that order; junction bases with no gene match: 12. The germline V gene encodes CDR1 LNHDA and CDR2 SQIVND (reference sequence). CDR3 sequence (DNA): TGTGCCAGTAGTAAGGGGGCTAGAGGTAATAGTGAGCAGTTCTTC. It yields the protein CASSKGARGNSEQFF.

The chain carries TRBV11-3 and TRBJ2-7; 10 positions match TRBD2. From germline, CDR1 is SGHNT and CDR2 YENEEA. The CDR3 has 16 amino acids. The ends lost 4 bases at V and 0 bases at J; junction bases unmatched: 6. In DNA, the CDR3 is TGTGCCAGCAGCTACCCCGGGACTAGCGACTCCTACGAGCAGTACTTC. Translating gives CASSYPGTSDSYEQYF.

The V call is TRBV28, the J call TRBJ2-7, with TRBD2 matching 10 bases. V lost 9 bases to trimming and J lost 3 bases; unmatched junction nucleotides: 20. This CDR3 has 18 residues. The germline CDR1 and CDR2 sequences are MDHEN and SYDVKM. The CDR3 sequence is CASLPTNLPGLALYEQYF. The DNA of the CDR3 is TGTGCCAGTCTACCCACCAACCTGCCGGGACTAGCGCTCTACGAGCAGTACTTC.